This T cell receptor beta chain is drawn from a study of CD8 T cells in Susac syndrome. With 6 bases removed from V and 0 bases from J, the gap between germline ends came to 6 bases. Germline lookup yields CDR1 MNHNY and CDR2 SVGAGI (reference sequence). The CDR3 covers 12 residues. The authors reverse transcribed roughly 0.5 to 1 ug RNA with random hexamers. TCRdb used MiXCR to reprocess the immunoSEQ multiplex PCR reads, holding one entry per CDR3 protein. The sample consists of 180,000 or so distinct CDR3 sequences, approximately 96% of them appearing once. Negative isolation was applied to CD8+ and CD4+ T cells, and FACS enrichment was applied to TEMRA cells.

What was sequenced was CD4+ T cells from PBMCs. This clonotype originated in a human donor in good health. This chain joins TRBV6-6 and TRBJ2-7; tentative D call: TRBD2 (5 bases). CDR3 coding DNA: TGTGCCAGCAGACGGGGCTCCTACGAGCAGTACTTC. Its protein product is CASRRGSYEQYF.